This T cell receptor (beta chain) was sequenced during a study of T cell responses to AZD1222 COVID-19 vaccine. The overall study: Samples with a second dose at about 4 or about 12 weeks were pooled together. Overall study results and limits: Epitopes outside B.1.351 and B.1.1.7 mutated regions reportedly drew nearly half of spike TCRs. Repertoire samples came only from after the peak T cell response. Donors were largely white British and mainly female; clonal diversity was possibly underestimated.

In regard to this clone: Its antigen is undetermined.

The CDR3 has 13 residues. CDR1 is SEHNR and CDR2 is FQNEAQ in the germline V gene (reference sequence). Between the trimmed V and J ends, which lost 0 bases and 5 bases, there was a span of 7 bases. The table came from immunoSEQ multiplex PCR; TCRdb's copy has only in-frame clones and leaves some out. The sample comprises fewer than 120,000 clones, 81% of which are singletons, and 3.5% to 5% rests with the top ten. This TCR derives from an adult in good health. The starting material was peripheral blood, obtained on day 0 of AZD1222 vaccination. The chain recombines TRBV7-9 with TRBJ1-1, with no clear D. CDR3 residues: CASSLAGRTEAFF. CDR3 DNA: TGTGCCAGCAGCTTAGCAGGGCGGACTGAAGCTTTCTTT. Full variable domain (remainder filled in from reference TRBV7-9 and TRBJ1-1): DTGVSQNPRHKITKRGQNVTFRCDPISEHNRLYWYRQTLGQGPEFLTYFQNEAQLEKSRLLSDRFSAERPKGSFSTLEIQRTEQGDSAMYLCASSLAGRTEAFFGQGTRLTVV.